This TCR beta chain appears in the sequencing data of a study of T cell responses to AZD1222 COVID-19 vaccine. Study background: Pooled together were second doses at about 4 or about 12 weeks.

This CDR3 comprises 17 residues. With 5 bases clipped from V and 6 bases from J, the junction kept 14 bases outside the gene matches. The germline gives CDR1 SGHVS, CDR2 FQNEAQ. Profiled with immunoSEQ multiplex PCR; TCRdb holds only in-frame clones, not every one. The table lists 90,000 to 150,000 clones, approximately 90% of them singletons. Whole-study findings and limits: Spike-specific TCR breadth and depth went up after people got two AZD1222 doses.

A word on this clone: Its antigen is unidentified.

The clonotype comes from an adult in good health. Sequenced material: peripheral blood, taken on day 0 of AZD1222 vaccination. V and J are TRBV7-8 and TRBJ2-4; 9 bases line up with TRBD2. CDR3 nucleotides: TGTGCCAGCAGCCGGGGGTCCGCGGGAGGGACGGCAAACATTCAGTACTTC. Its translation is CASSRGSAGGTANIQYF.